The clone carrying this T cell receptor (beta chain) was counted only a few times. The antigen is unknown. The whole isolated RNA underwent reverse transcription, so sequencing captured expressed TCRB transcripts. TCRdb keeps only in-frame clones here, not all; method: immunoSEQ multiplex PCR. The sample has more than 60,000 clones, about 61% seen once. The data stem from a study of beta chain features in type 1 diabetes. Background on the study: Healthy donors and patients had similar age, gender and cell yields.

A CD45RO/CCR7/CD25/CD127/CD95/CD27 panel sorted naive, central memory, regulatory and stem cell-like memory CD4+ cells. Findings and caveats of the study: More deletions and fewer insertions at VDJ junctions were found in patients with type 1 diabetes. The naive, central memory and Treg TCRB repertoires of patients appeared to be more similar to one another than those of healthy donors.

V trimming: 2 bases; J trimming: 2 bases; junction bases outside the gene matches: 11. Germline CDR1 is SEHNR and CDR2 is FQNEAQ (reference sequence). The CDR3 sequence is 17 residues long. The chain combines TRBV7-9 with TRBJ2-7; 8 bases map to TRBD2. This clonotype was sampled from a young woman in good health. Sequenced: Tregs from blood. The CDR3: CASSLKLAGGGPYEQYF. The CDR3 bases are TGTGCCAGCAGCTTAAAGCTAGCTGGCGGGGGGCCCTACGAGCAGTACTTC.